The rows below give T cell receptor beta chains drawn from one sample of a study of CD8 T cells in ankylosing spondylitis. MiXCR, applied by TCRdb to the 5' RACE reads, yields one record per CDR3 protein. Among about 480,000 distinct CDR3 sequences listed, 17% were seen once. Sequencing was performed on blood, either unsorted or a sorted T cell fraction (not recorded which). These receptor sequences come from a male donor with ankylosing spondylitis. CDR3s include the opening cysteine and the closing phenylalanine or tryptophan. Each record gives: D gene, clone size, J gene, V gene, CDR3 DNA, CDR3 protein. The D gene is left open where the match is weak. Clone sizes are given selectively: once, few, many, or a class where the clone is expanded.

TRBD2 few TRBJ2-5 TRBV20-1 TGCAGCGTACTAGCGGGGGATCAAGAGACCCAGTACTTC CSVLAGDQETQYF
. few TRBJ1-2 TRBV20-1 TGCAGTGCTAGGGAACAGGGTGCCCTTTTCTACACCTTC CSAREQGALFYTF
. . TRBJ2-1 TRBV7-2 TGTGCCAGCAGCTTAGAGGGACGGCTAGTTGGCGAGCAGTTCTTC CASSLEGRLVGEQFF
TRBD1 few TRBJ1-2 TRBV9 TGTGCCAGCAGCGGGGACAGGGTGAGGGGGGATGGCTACACCTTC CASSGDRVRGDGYTF
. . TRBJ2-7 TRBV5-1 TGCGCCAGCGGCCTGGGGCCAGGACCAACCTACGAGCAGTACTTC CASGLGPGPTYEQYF
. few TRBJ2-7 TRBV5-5 TGTGCCAGCAGCTCCTCTTTGGCAGGGGACTACGAGCAGTACTTC CASSSSLAGDYEQYF
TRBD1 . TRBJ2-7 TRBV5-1 TGCGCCAGCAGCAGAATGACAGGGGACGGCGAGCAGTACTTC CASSRMTGDGEQYF
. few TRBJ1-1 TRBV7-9 TGTGCCAGCAGCCAACCTCGAGGGGCGAACACTGAAGCTTTCTTT CASSQPRGANTEAFF
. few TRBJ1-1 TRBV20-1 TGCAGTGCTAGAGATCCGGGGGGGTTGAACACTGAAGCTTTCTTT CSARDPGGLNTEAFF
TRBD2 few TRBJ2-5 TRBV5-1 TGCGCCAGCAGCTTGGGTTCCGGGGGGCAAGAGACCCAGTACTTC CASSLGSGGQETQYF
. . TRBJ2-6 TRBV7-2 TGTGCCAGCAGCCAAGACACGGGAGGGGCCAACGTCCTGACTTTC CASSQDTGGANVLTF
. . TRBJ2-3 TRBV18 TGTGCCAGCTCACCACGTGGGGCCGGGGGCGCAGATACGCAGTATTTT CASSPRGAGGADTQYF
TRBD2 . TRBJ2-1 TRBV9 TGTGCCAGCAGCGTAGTTGGGCGCGGGGGTGAGCAGTTCTTC CASSVVGRGGEQFF
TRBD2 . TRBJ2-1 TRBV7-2 TGTGCCAGCAGCTTACTAGGACTAGGAGTTGTCGGTGAGCAGTTCTTC CASSLLGLGVVGEQFF
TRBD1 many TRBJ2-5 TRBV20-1 TGCAGTGCTCCCCCCGGGACAGAAGAGACCCAGTACTTC CSAPPGTEETQYF
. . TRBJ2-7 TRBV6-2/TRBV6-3 TGTGCCAGCAGTCCTACTCCAGGGGCCTACGAGCAGTACTTC CASSPTPGAYEQYF
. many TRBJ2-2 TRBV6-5 TGTGCCAGCAGTTCACTTTGGGGAACCGGGGAGCTGTTTTTT CASSSLWGTGELFF
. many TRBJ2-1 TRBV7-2 . CASSFWASGTTISFF
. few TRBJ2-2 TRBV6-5 TGTGCCAGCAGTTACTTTCTAAAGGGGCACGGGGAGCTGTTTTTT CASSYFLKGHGELFF
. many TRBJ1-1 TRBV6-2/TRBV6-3 TGTGCCAGCAGTTGGGGAGGATCTGAAGCTTTCTTT CASSWGGSEAFF
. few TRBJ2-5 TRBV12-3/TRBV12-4 TGTGCCAGCAGTTTCCCCGTTTCAGGGGCCGCACCCTTCCAAGAGACCCAGTACTTC CASSFPVSGAAPFQETQYF
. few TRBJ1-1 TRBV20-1 TGCAGTATTTTATTGGGTGCGAGGACCACTGAAGCTTTCTTT CSILLGARTTEAFF
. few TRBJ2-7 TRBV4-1 TGCGCCAGCAGCCCTACCGGCACAGGGATCTACGAGCAGTACTTC CASSPTGTGIYEQYF
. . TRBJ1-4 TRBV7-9 . CASSLINEKLFFF
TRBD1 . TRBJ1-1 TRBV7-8 TGTGCCAGCAGCTCCCGGACAGGGGGTTCGGTCACTGAAGCTTTCTTT CASSSRTGGSVTEAFF
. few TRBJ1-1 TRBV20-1 TGCAGTGCGGTAGTCAACACTGAAGCTTTCTTT CSAVVNTEAFF
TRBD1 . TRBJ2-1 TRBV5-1 TGCGCCAGCAGCTTGGAGGACAGGAGATACAATGAGCAGTTCTTC CASSLEDRRYNEQFF
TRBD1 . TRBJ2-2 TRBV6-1 TGTGCCAGCAGAACAACAGGGGGAAGGTTCACCGGGGAGCTGTTTTTT CASRTTGGRFTGELFF
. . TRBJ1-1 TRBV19 TGTGCCAGTAGGACGCGGGGCCCTGAAGCTTTCTTT CASRTRGPEAFF
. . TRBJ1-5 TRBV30 TGTGCCTGGAGTTCTGGGGCCAATCAGCCCCAGCATTTT CAWSSGANQPQHF
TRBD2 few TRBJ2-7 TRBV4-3 TGCGCCAGCAGCCGGTCAGGACTAGCGGATTACTACGAGCAGTACTTC CASSRSGLADYYEQYF
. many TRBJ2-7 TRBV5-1 TGCGCCAGCAGCTCCTTAGCAACCGGGGGAGAGCAGTACTTC CASSSLATGGEQYF
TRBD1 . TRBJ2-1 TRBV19 TGTGCCAGTAGTATCGCGGTCGGGACAGGATACTACAATGAGCAGTTCTTC CASSIAVGTGYYNEQFF
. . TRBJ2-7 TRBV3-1 TGTGCCAGCAGCGAACGCACCAGCTACGAGCAGTACTTC CASSERTSYEQYF
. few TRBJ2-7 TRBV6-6 TGTGCCAGCAGTACCCGACGACTCTACGAGCAGTACTTC CASSTRRLYEQYF